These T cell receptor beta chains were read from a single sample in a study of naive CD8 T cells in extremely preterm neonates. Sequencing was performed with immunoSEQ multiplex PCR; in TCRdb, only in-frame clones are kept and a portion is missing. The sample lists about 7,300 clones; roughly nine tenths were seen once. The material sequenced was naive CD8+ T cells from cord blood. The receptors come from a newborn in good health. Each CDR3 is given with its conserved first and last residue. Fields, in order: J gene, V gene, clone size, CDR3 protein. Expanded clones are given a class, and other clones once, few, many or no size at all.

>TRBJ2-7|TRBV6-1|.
CASSGSHVVSRNYEQYF
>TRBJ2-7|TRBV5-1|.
CASSLTGSYEQYF
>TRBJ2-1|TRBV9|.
CASSGLAGHNEQFF
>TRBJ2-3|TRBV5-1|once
CASSLAGDSFTDTQYF
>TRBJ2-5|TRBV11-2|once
CASSLGLAQETQYF
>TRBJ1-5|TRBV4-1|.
CASSRTGDQPQHF
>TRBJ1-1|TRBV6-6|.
CASSYLTTRTEAFF
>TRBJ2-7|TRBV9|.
CASSVVRTWTSGRGEQYF
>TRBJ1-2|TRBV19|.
CASSYNTGFYGYTF
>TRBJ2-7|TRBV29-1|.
CSVEWGQGDPPYEQYF
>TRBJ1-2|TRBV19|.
CASSPQGNGYTF
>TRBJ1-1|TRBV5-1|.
CASSYRQGGMNTEAFF
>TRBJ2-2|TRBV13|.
CASSLRGTSGRAGELFF
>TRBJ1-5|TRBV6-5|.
CASSTGGNQPQHF
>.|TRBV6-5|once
CASRRDRGNEQYF
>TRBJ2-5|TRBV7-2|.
CASSFTGSQETQYF
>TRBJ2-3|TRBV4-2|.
CASSRPAGGTDTQYF
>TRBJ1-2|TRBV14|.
CASSPGDDYGYTF